Shown below are 14 T cell receptor beta chains from a single sample sequenced in a study of cytomegalovirus exposure and HLA in healthy donors (dated by TCRdb to between 2016 and 2019). Libraries were prepared through the immunoSEQ multiplex PCR assay. For the multiplex PCR, a mixture combining 60 forward primers for TCR Vbeta segments and 13 reverse primers for TCR Jbeta segments was used. This is the immuneACCESS table as TCRdb keeps it, with only in-frame sequences that have V and J called. A part of the clones is gone; compared with another copy, unresolved V genes explain less than half, and the rest is unexplained. This sample holds 240,000 or so clones; about 81% were observed only once. The top ten clones comprise roughly 5% of the sample. Sequencing was performed on PBMCs. These TCRs come from a woman aged 40 to 55 in good health and CMV-seropositive.

The chain couples TRBV5-1 to TRBJ1-4; D is perhaps TRBD1 (5 bases). The V end was cut by 3 bases, the J end by 5 bases, with 14 bases between. Germline V gives CDR1 SGHRS, CDR2 YFSETQ. The CDR3 is 15 amino acids. The CDR3 sequence is CASSSGRGLNEKLFF. The CDR3 DNA reads as TGCGCCAGCAGCTCCGGACGGGGGTTAAATGAAAAACTGTTTTTT.

The chain is built from TRBV14 and TRBJ2-3; D gene ambiguous. The CDR3 sequence is 12 residues long. V was shortened by 2 bases and J by 6 bases, with 6 bases between the two germline ends. CDR1 and CDR2 (germline): SGHDN, FVKESK. CDR3 nucleotide sequence: TGTGCCAGCAGCCAACTCAGGGATACGCAGTATTTT. This gives the protein CASSQLRDTQYF.

The chain has TRBV11-2 and TRBJ2-2; D is unresolved. Germline CDR1 SGHAT, CDR2 FQNNGV. The CDR3 has 14 amino acids. V shed 3 bases and J shed 7 bases, with 12 bases lying between them. CDR3 DNA: TGTGCCAGCAGCTTGCTTGCAGGCGTCGGGGAGCTGTTTTTT. Residues: CASSLLAGVGELFF.

The V gene is TRBV18, the J gene TRBJ1-4; no clear D gene. The CDR3 runs 15 residues. Germline CDR1 KGHSH, CDR2 LQKENI. V gave up 3 bases and J gave up 5 bases, with 13 bases separating them. The CDR3 loop reads CASSPFPGNNEKLFF. For the CDR3, the DNA is TGTGCCAGCTCACCTTTCCCGGGAAACAATGAAAAACTGTTTTTT.

The V call is TRBV6-5, the J call TRBJ1-4, with 7 bases that match TRBD1. J was trimmed by 7 bases and V by 0 bases; bases with no gene match: 8. The CDR3 runs to 16 residues. Germline values: CDR1 MNHEY, CDR2 SVGAGI. CDR3 nucleotides: TGTGCCAGCAGTTACTCGAGTGGGCAGGGGGGTGAAAAACTGTTTTTT. It translates to CASSYSSGQGGEKLFF.

The chain carries TRBV6-1 and TRBJ1-5, with 7 bases identical to TRBD1. Germline CDR1 is MNHNS and CDR2 is SASEGT. The CDR3 consists of 13 residues. J lost 2 bases, V lost 8 bases, and 3 bases had no gene match. The CDR3 protein is CASGGTGNQPQHF. CDR3 bases: TGTGCCAGCGGTGGGACAGGCAATCAGCCCCAGCATTTT.

The J gene is TRBJ1-2, the V gene TRBV6-6; tentative D call: TRBD1 (5 bases). This CDR3 region has 13 residues. Trimming left V 5 bases short and J 1 base short, with 8 bases between. Germline V lookup: CDR1 MNHNY, CDR2 SVGAGI (reference sequence). The CDR3 loop reads CASSQGLNYGYTF. DNA for the CDR3: TGTGCCAGCAGTCAGGGTCTTAACTATGGCTACACCTTC.

The chain is built from TRBV28 and TRBJ2-5; 8 bases fit TRBD1. Germline V gene sequence: CDR1 MDHEN, CDR2 SYDVKM. The CDR3 has 15 residues. With 2 bases clipped from V and 4 bases from J, the junction kept 6 bases outside the gene matches. This CDR3 reads CASSLGRGRGETQYF. The CDR3 DNA sequence: TGTGCCAGCAGTTTAGGCAGGGGGCGGGGAGAGACCCAGTACTTC.

This sequence joins TRBV7-2 and TRBJ1-2, with TRBD1 matching 10 bases. V lost 1 base to trimming and J lost 5 bases; unmatched junction nucleotides: 10. This CDR3 contains 17 residues. The germline V gene has CDR1 SGHTA and CDR2 FQGNSA. The chain's CDR3 is CASSLDGTGADAYGYTF. CDR3 in DNA: TGTGCCAGCAGCTTAGACGGGACAGGGGCGGATGCTTATGGCTACACCTTC.

CDR3 sequence (DNA): TGTGCCAGCAGCTTTGGGAGAACAGATACGCAGTATTTT. Protein: CASSFGRTDTQYF. The rearrangement links TRBV7-7 to TRBJ2-3, with D perhaps matching TRBD2 (5 bases). Germline V lookup: CDR1 SSHAT, CDR2 FNYEAQ (reference sequence). Trimming shortened V by 3 bases and J by 3 bases, and 7 bases separated the two germline ends. This CDR3 region has 13 residues. The whole variable domain, remainder taken from reference TRBV7-7 and TRBJ2-3, is GAGVSQSPRYKVTKRGQDVTLRCDPISSHATLYWYQQALGQGPEFLTYFNYEAQPDKSGLPSDRFSAERPEGSISTLTIQRTEQRDSAMYRCASSFGRTDTQYFGPGTRLTVL.

The rearrangement joins TRBV12-5 to TRBJ2-1; 8 bases are shared with TRBD1. With 6 bases clipped from V and 8 bases from J, the junction kept 12 bases outside the gene matches. There are 15 residues in the CDR3. CDR1 is LGHNT, CDR2 FRNRAP, per germline. The CDR3 nucleotides are TGTGCTAGTGGACTCGGCCAGGGGGCTTTCGATGAGCAGTTCTTC. Translation: CASGLGQGAFDEQFF.

The chain uses TRBV11-2 and TRBJ1-3; D unresolved. Trimming took 6 bases from V and 2 from J, leaving 14 bases between them. The CDR3 has 15 amino acids. Germline CDR1 and CDR2: SGHAT and FQNNGV. In DNA form, the CDR3 reads TGTGCCAGCAGTCGGACTGCTCCCGCTGGAAACACCATATATTTT. Its translation: CASSRTAPAGNTIYF. Supplemented by reference TRBV11-2 and TRBJ1-3, the full variable domain reads EAGVAQSPRYKIIEKRQSVAFWCNPISGHATLYWYQQILGQGPKLLIQFQNNGVVDDSQLPKDRFSAERLKGVDSTLKIQPAKLEDSAVYLCASSRTAPAGNTIYFGEGSWLTVV.

J is TRBJ2-2 and V is TRBV5-5, with a tentative D call TRBD1 (6 bases). CDR3 length: 14 residues. The V and J ends lost 4 bases and 5 bases respectively, with 12 bases between them. The germline V gene has CDR1 SGHKS and CDR2 YYEKEE (reference sequence). As DNA, the CDR3 is TGTGCCAGCAGCCCCGGGACACGTACCGGGGAGCTGTTTTTT. Protein product: CASSPGTRTGELFF.

J is TRBJ1-3 and V is TRBV19; D unresolved. Germline V CDR1 and CDR2: LNHDA, SQIVND (reference sequence). With 7 bases removed from V and 4 bases from J, the gap between germline ends came to 14 bases. This CDR3 spans 14 amino acids. The DNA of the CDR3 is TGTGCCAGTATACCGGGTGTAGCGGGAAACACCATATATTTT. Translated: CASIPGVAGNTIYF. Based on the CDR3 plus reference TRBV19 and TRBJ1-3, the full variable domain is DGGITQSPKYLFRKEGQNVTLSCEQNLNHDAMYWYRQDPGQGLRLIYYSQIVNDFQKGDIAEGYSVSREKKESFPLTVTSAQKNPTAFYLCASIPGVAGNTIYFGEGSWLTVV.